Listed below are T cell receptor beta chains from one sample, sequenced in a study of T-cell memory formation after mild COVID-19. TCRdb redid the calling of the 5' RACE reads with MiXCR, one entry per CDR3 protein. The repertoire consists of approximately 390,000 distinct CDR3 sequences, with 16% occurring once and the leading ten covering about 22%. The sample comprised PBMCs or a T cell subset sorted from them (not recorded which). Receptors originate from a man aged 18 to 30 who had mild COVID-19 (a few samples of this study predate the infection). Cell type and time point are not known. Each CDR3 is given with its conserved first and last residue. D genes are given only for firm matches. Some rows have no size entry. The others give once, few or many, or a class for an expanded clone.

J gene: TRBJ2-5
D gene: NA
clone size: few
V gene: TRBV12-3/TRBV12-4
CDR3 protein: CASSVGAHQETQYF
CDR3 DNA: TGTGCCAGCAGTGTGGGGGCCCACCAAGAGACCCAGTACTTC

J gene: TRBJ1-2
D gene: NA
clone size: few
V gene: TRBV4-1
CDR3 protein: CASSQASSYGYTF
CDR3 DNA: TGCGCCAGCAGCCAAGCCAGTAGCTATGGCTACACCTTC

J gene: TRBJ2-7
D gene: TRBD1
clone size: NA
V gene: TRBV7-2
CDR3 protein: CASSFRTGELEQYF
CDR3 DNA: TGTGCCAGCAGCTTCCGGACAGGGGAGCTCGAGCAGTACTTC

J gene: TRBJ1-5
D gene: NA
clone size: NA
V gene: TRBV4-2
CDR3 protein: CASSQDGLGANQPQHF
CDR3 DNA: TGTGCCAGCAGCCAAGACGGTTTGGGGGCCAATCAGCCCCAGCATTTT

J gene: TRBJ2-2
D gene: TRBD2
clone size: few
V gene: TRBV9
CDR3 protein: CASSVFPSGGTGELFF
CDR3 DNA: TGTGCCAGCAGCGTATTCCCTAGCGGGGGCACCGGGGAGCTGTTTTTT

J gene: TRBJ2-7
D gene: TRBD2
clone size: few
V gene: TRBV28
CDR3 protein: CASSLPLSGGEMGDEQYF
CDR3 DNA: TGTGCCAGCAGTTTACCCCTCAGCGGGGGGGAAATGGGCGACGAGCAGTACTTC

J gene: TRBJ1-5
D gene: NA
clone size: few
V gene: TRBV4-1
CDR3 protein: CASSQDPARTDQPQHF
CDR3 DNA: TGCGCCAGCAGCCAAGACCCAGCCAGGACCGATCAGCCCCAGCATTTT

J gene: TRBJ2-5
D gene: NA
clone size: NA
V gene: TRBV4-3
CDR3 protein: CASSQDKWVIEPRGTQYF
CDR3 DNA: TGCGCCAGCAGCCAAGATAAGTGGGTAATTGAGCCCCGGGGGACCCAGTACTTC

J gene: TRBJ2-2
D gene: TRBD2
clone size: NA
V gene: TRBV15
CDR3 protein: CATGEPPGLAKAELFF
CDR3 DNA: TGTGCCACCGGGGAACCACCGGGACTAGCGAAGGCGGAGCTGTTTTTT

J gene: TRBJ2-5
D gene: TRBD1
clone size: few
V gene: TRBV20-1
CDR3 protein: CSASPDRENEETQYF
CDR3 DNA: TGCAGTGCTAGCCCGGACAGGGAAAATGAAGAGACCCAGTACTTC

J gene: TRBJ2-5
D gene: NA
clone size: NA
V gene: TRBV6-6
CDR3 protein: CASSYMGERRETQYF
CDR3 DNA: TGTGCCAGCAGTTACATGGGGGAAAGAAGAGAGACCCAGTACTTC

J gene: TRBJ2-7
D gene: TRBD1
clone size: NA
V gene: TRBV10-3
CDR3 protein: CAISDLDRGRSYEQYF
CDR3 DNA: TGTGCCATCAGTGACCTGGACAGGGGACGCTCCTACGAGCAGTACTTC

J gene: TRBJ1-6
D gene: NA
clone size: few
V gene: TRBV5-4
CDR3 protein: CASSLVGESPLHF
CDR3 DNA: TGTGCCAGCAGCTTAGTGGGGGAATCACCCCTCCACTTT

J gene: TRBJ1-1
D gene: NA
clone size: few
V gene: TRBV29-1
CDR3 protein: CSVAGQLNTEAFF
CDR3 DNA: TGCAGCGTTGCTGGACAGCTGAACACTGAAGCTTTCTTT

J gene: TRBJ1-1
D gene: TRBD1
clone size: NA
V gene: TRBV9
CDR3 protein: CASSVPPAGGEAFF
CDR3 DNA: TGTGCCAGCAGCGTACCCCCAGCAGGGGGTGAAGCTTTCTTT

J gene: TRBJ2-7
D gene: TRBD1
clone size: NA
V gene: TRBV27
CDR3 protein: CASSYGDRGYEQYF
CDR3 DNA: TGTGCCAGCAGCTACGGGGACAGGGGATACGAGCAGTACTTC

J gene: TRBJ1-2
D gene: NA
clone size: many
V gene: TRBV30
CDR3 protein: CAWSRDRPYGYTF
CDR3 DNA: TGTGCCTGGAGTAGAGACAGGCCCTATGGCTACACCTTC

J gene: TRBJ1-2
D gene: TRBD1
clone size: few
V gene: TRBV9
CDR3 protein: CASSSAGTGVYRYTF
CDR3 DNA: TGTGCCAGCAGCTCGGCCGGGACAGGGGTCTACCGCTACACCTTC

J gene: TRBJ2-7
D gene: NA
clone size: few
V gene: TRBV18
CDR3 protein: CASSGRGAPSYEQYF
CDR3 DNA: TGTGCCAGCTCAGGTCGGGGGGCGCCGAGCTACGAGCAGTACTTC

J gene: TRBJ2-3
D gene: NA
clone size: NA
V gene: TRBV7-9
CDR3 protein: CASSLATGADTQYF
CDR3 DNA: TGTGCCAGCAGCTTGGCTACCGGGGCAGATACGCAGTATTTT

J gene: TRBJ2-7
D gene: NA
clone size: NA
V gene: TRBV29-1
CDR3 protein: CSVEGGHSTEQYF
CDR3 DNA: TGCAGCGTTGAGGGGGGCCATAGCACCGAGCAGTACTTC

J gene: TRBJ1-6
D gene: NA
clone size: few
V gene: TRBV7-9
CDR3 protein: CASSTTSTGNSPLHF
CDR3 DNA: TGTGCCAGCAGCACAACTTCCACGGGGAATTCACCCCTCCACTTT

J gene: TRBJ2-3
D gene: NA
clone size: NA
V gene: TRBV4-3
CDR3 protein: CASSQDQVTSHRTDTQYF
CDR3 DNA: TGCGCCAGCAGCCAAGATCAAGTGACTTCCCACCGCACAGATACGCAGTATTTT

J gene: TRBJ2-3
D gene: TRBD2
clone size: NA
V gene: TRBV4-3
CDR3 protein: CASSQESSSPGLAGYTQYF
CDR3 DNA: TGCGCCAGCAGCCAAGAATCTTCATCCCCAGGACTAGCGGGGTATACGCAGTATTTT

J gene: TRBJ2-3
D gene: NA
clone size: NA
V gene: TRBV7-3
CDR3 protein: CASSAYSGGTDTQYF
CDR3 DNA: TGTGCCAGCAGCGCCTACTCAGGAGGCACAGATACGCAGTATTTT

J gene: TRBJ2-7
D gene: NA
clone size: many
V gene: TRBV20-1
CDR3 protein: CSAKGRVDEQYF
CDR3 DNA: TGCAGTGCTAAGGGCAGGGTAGACGAGCAGTACTTC

J gene: TRBJ1-2
D gene: TRBD1
clone size: many
V gene: TRBV5-1
CDR3 protein: CASSPGQGNYGYTF
CDR3 DNA: TGTGCCAGCAGTCCGGGACAGGGGAACTATGGCTACACCTTC

J gene: TRBJ2-5
D gene: TRBD2
clone size: few
V gene: TRBV19
CDR3 protein: CASGGGVSETQYF
CDR3 DNA: TGTGCCAGCGGGGGAGGGGTCAGCGAGACCCAGTACTTC

J gene: TRBJ1-1
D gene: NA
clone size: few
V gene: TRBV12-3/TRBV12-4
CDR3 protein: CASNLRGAHTEAFF
CDR3 DNA: TGTGCCAGCAACCTACGGGGGGCACACACTGAAGCTTTCTTT

J gene: TRBJ1-5
D gene: NA
clone size: NA
V gene: TRBV20-1
CDR3 protein: CSASNDFNQPQHF
CDR3 DNA: TGCAGTGCTAGCAATGATTTCAATCAGCCCCAGCATTTT

J gene: TRBJ2-2
D gene: TRBD1
clone size: many
V gene: TRBV5-1
CDR3 protein: CASSLTPGQGKAGELFF
CDR3 DNA: TGCGCCAGCAGCCTAACTCCGGGACAGGGAAAGGCCGGGGAGCTGTTTTTT

J gene: TRBJ2-2
D gene: TRBD2
clone size: NA
V gene: TRBV11-2
CDR3 protein: CASSAVAGTGELFF
CDR3 DNA: TGTGCCAGCAGCGCGGTAGCGGGGACCGGGGAGCTGTTTTTT

J gene: TRBJ2-2
D gene: NA
clone size: NA
V gene: TRBV19
CDR3 protein: CASSMGTHTGELFF
CDR3 DNA: TGTGCCAGTAGTATGGGCACCCACACCGGGGAGCTGTTTTTT

J gene: TRBJ2-5
D gene: NA
clone size: NA
V gene: TRBV5-5
CDR3 protein: CASSLTRGWQETQHF
CDR3 DNA: TGTGCCAGCAGCTTGACCAGGGGATGGCAAGAGACCCAGCACTTC

J gene: TRBJ2-1
D gene: NA
clone size: many
V gene: TRBV7-3
CDR3 protein: CASSLSPLGFSGNEQFF
CDR3 DNA: TGTGCCAGCAGCCTGTCCCCATTGGGCTTCTCGGGGAATGAGCAGTTCTTC

J gene: TRBJ2-1
D gene: NA
clone size: NA
V gene: TRBV9
CDR3 protein: CASSGSMVIGEQFF
CDR3 DNA: TGTGCCAGCAGCGGCTCTATGGTGATCGGTGAGCAGTTCTTC

J gene: TRBJ2-1
D gene: TRBD1
clone size: many
V gene: TRBV5-1
CDR3 protein: CASSRDSNNEQFF
CDR3 DNA: TGCGCCAGCAGCCGGGACAGTAACAATGAGCAGTTCTTC

J gene: TRBJ1-3
D gene: NA
clone size: NA
V gene: TRBV20-1
CDR3 protein: CSARPGSRGNTIYF
CDR3 DNA: TGCAGTGCTAGACCCGGGAGCAGGGGAAACACCATATATTTT

J gene: TRBJ2-1
D gene: TRBD1
clone size: NA
V gene: TRBV6-5
CDR3 protein: CASRWTGGRDEQFF
CDR3 DNA: TGTGCCAGCAGGTGGACAGGGGGTAGGGATGAGCAGTTCTTC

J gene: TRBJ1-1
D gene: NA
clone size: NA
V gene: TRBV3-1
CDR3 protein: CASSQDLTLRTEAFF
CDR3 DNA: TGTGCCAGCAGCCAAGATCTGACGCTCCGAACTGAAGCTTTCTTT

J gene: TRBJ2-3
D gene: TRBD2
clone size: few
V gene: TRBV13
CDR3 protein: CASSSRLAGGPLDTQYF
CDR3 DNA: TGTGCCAGCAGCTCCAGACTAGCGGGGGGGCCATTGGATACGCAGTATTTT

J gene: TRBJ2-3
D gene: NA
clone size: once
V gene: TRBV5-1
CDR3 protein: CASSWGRGPDTQYF
CDR3 DNA: TGCGCCAGCAGCTGGGGCCGTGGGCCCGATACGCAGTATTTT

J gene: TRBJ1-4
D gene: TRBD1
clone size: NA
V gene: TRBV6-5
CDR3 protein: CASSAPARQGAREKLFF
CDR3 DNA: TGTGCCAGCAGTGCCCCAGCGAGACAGGGGGCGCGAGAAAAACTGTTTTTT

J gene: TRBJ2-7
D gene: NA
clone size: NA
V gene: TRBV7-2
CDR3 protein: CASSVPYYEQYF
CDR3 DNA: TGTGCCAGCAGCGTCCCCTACTACGAGCAGTACTTC

J gene: TRBJ2-2
D gene: NA
clone size: NA
V gene: TRBV7-2
CDR3 protein: CASSFYDGRNTGELFF
CDR3 DNA: TGTGCCAGCAGCTTCTACGATGGCCGGAACACCGGGGAGCTGTTTTTT

J gene: TRBJ2-1
D gene: NA
clone size: NA
V gene: TRBV6-5
CDR3 protein: CASRQRGPSYNEQFF
CDR3 DNA: TGTGCCAGCAGGCAACGGGGGCCGTCCTACAATGAGCAGTTCTTC

J gene: TRBJ2-4
D gene: TRBD2
clone size: few
V gene: TRBV4-1
CDR3 protein: CASSQGTGGANIQYF
CDR3 DNA: TGCGCCAGCAGCCAAGGAACGGGGGGGGCAAACATTCAGTACTTC

J gene: TRBJ2-1
D gene: NA
clone size: NA
V gene: TRBV29-1
CDR3 protein: CSVVENNEQFF
CDR3 DNA: TGCAGCGTTGTGGAGAACAATGAGCAGTTCTTC

J gene: TRBJ2-3
D gene: NA
clone size: few
V gene: TRBV12-5
CDR3 protein: CASGGQSDTQYF
CDR3 DNA: TGTGCTAGTGGAGGACAGTCAGATACGCAGTATTTT

J gene: TRBJ1-3
D gene: NA
clone size: NA
V gene: TRBV7-2
CDR3 protein: CASSLGPQESSGNTIYF
CDR3 DNA: TGTGCCAGCAGCCTCGGGCCGCAGGAGTCCTCTGGAAACACCATATATTTT

J gene: TRBJ2-1
D gene: NA
clone size: NA
V gene: TRBV12-3/TRBV12-4
CDR3 protein: CASSLRGFGNEQFF
CDR3 DNA: TGTGCCAGCAGTTTAAGGGGTTTTGGGAATGAGCAGTTCTTC

J gene: TRBJ2-1
D gene: NA
clone size: many
V gene: TRBV5-6
CDR3 protein: CASSLGGQGSYNEQFF
CDR3 DNA: TGTGCCAGCAGCTTGGGAGGGCAGGGCTCCTACAATGAGCAGTTCTTC

J gene: TRBJ1-1
D gene: NA
clone size: few
V gene: TRBV7-6
CDR3 protein: CASSLESENTEAFF
CDR3 DNA: TGTGCCAGCAGCTTAGAGTCAGAGAACACTGAAGCTTTCTTT

J gene: TRBJ2-3
D gene: NA
clone size: NA
V gene: TRBV7-8
CDR3 protein: CASRIGADTQYF
CDR3 DNA: TGTGCCAGCAGAATAGGGGCAGATACGCAGTATTTT

J gene: TRBJ2-5
D gene: NA
clone size: few
V gene: TRBV7-2
CDR3 protein: CASSKTGEQETQYF
CDR3 DNA: TGTGCCAGCAGCAAAACCGGGGAACAAGAGACCCAGTACTTC